This TCR beta chain was captured in a study of vaccination and CD4 T cells after COVID-19. Study in general: Collection of post-vaccine samples followed dose two by a median about 75 days, spanning a range of 14 to 241. Cultures serving as controls received a peptide pool (CEFX or HIV-1 Nef) or no peptide.

Whole-study findings and limits: Spike mono-reactive clones accounted for 304 of the 307 vaccine-specific clones found in convalescent patients.

The Oncomine TCR Beta short-read assay was applied to DNA of cultured CD4+ T cells. TCRdb ran MiXCR on the PCR reads and lists one entry per CDR3 protein. The table lists around 12,000 distinct CDR3 sequences, approximately 62% of them singletons. Indicated treatment: approximately 9-day PBMC culture with coronavirus spike peptide pools or control peptides (ViraFEST assay). Positive PCR results dated from March to December 2020, before the US Alpha, Beta and Delta variants. A note on this clonotype: The antigen is not known.

CDR1 and CDR2 (germline): LNHDA, SQIVND (reference sequence). This CDR3 comprises 13 residues. V lost 4 bases, J lost 3 bases, and 9 bases lay in between. This clonotype originated in a human donor who had recovered from COVID-19. This sequence joins TRBV19 and TRBJ1-2; D unresolved. What was sequenced was CD4+ T cells from blood, cultured in vitro. This chain's CDR3 is CASSTSDDYGYTF. As DNA, the CDR3 is TGTGCCAGTAGTACCTCGGATGACTATGGCTACACCTTC.